These 15 T cell receptor beta chains originate from one sample sequenced in a study of tumor and adjacent non-tumor tissue in lung cancer. RNA was extracted from bulk tissue without any cell sorting. A modified ARM-PCR protocol with three rounds of nested PCR amplified TCRbeta. TCRdb re-called the multiplex PCR reads through MiXCR, storing one row per CDR3 protein. Of over 110,000 distinct CDR3 sequences in the sample, 60% to 70% were seen once. Input material: lung tumor tissue. The receptors shown here come from a man aged 55 to 70 with small cell lung cancer.

Note on this clonotype: Mismatch with germline at one junction end may stem from a read error. The rearrangement joins TRBV5-1 to TRBJ2-3, with unresolved D. Germline V gene data show CDR1 as SGHRS and CDR2 as YFSETQ. There are 13 residues in the CDR3. The CDR3 DNA reads as TGCGCCGGTAAACTTGATAGCACAGATACACAGTATTTT. Its protein product is CAGKLDSTDTQYF. Based on the CDR3 plus reference TRBV5-1 and TRBJ2-3, the full variable domain is KAGVTQTPRYLIKTRGQQVTLSCSPISGHRSVSWYQQTPGQGLQFLFEYFSETQRNKGNFPGRFSGRQFSNSRSEMNVSTLELGDSALYLCAGKLDSTDTQYFGPGTRLTVL.

This clonotype was seen at least ten times. The chain joins TRBV5-1 to TRBJ2-2; D might be TRBD1 or TRBD2, each matching 5 bases. The CDR3 loop spans 16 amino acids. Deletions cut 0 bases from V and 3 bases from J, with 12 bases between. Germline V lookup: CDR1 SGHRS, CDR2 YFSETQ. The CDR3 region is CASSLETGTYTGELFF. The CDR3 nucleotides read TGCGCCAGCAGCTTGGAGACCGGGACCTACACCGGGGAGCTGTTTTTT. Variable domain in full (rest from reference TRBV5-1 and TRBJ2-2): KAGVTQTPRYLIKTRGQQVTLSCSPISGHRSVSWYQQTPGQGLQFLFEYFSETQRNKGNFPGRFSGRQFSNSRSEMNVSTLELGDSALYLCASSLETGTYTGELFFGEGSRLTVL.

This clonotype was seen at least ten times. CDR3 nucleotide sequence: TGTGCCAGCAGCTTACTGCACGGTCAGAACTCACCCCTCCACTTT. As protein: CASSLLHGQNSPLHF. The chain employs TRBV11-2 and TRBJ1-6, with D unclear. Between the trimmed V and J ends, which lost 2 bases and 10 bases, there was a span of 15 bases. Germline assignment: CDR1 SGHAT and CDR2 FQNNGV. The CDR3 is 15 residues long.

The rearrangement joins TRBV11-1 to TRBJ2-7, with 8 nucleotides matching TRBD1. Germline CDR1 reads SGHAT; CDR2 reads FQDESV (reference sequence). The CDR3 extends over 11 amino acids. DNA of the CDR3: TGTCAGCAGCGGACAGGGTGCGAGCAGTACTTC. Amino acid sequence: CQQRTGCEQYF. Using reference TRBV11-1 and TRBJ2-7 for the parts outside the CDR3, the full variable domain is EAEVAQSPRYKITEKSQAVAFWCDPISGHATLYWYRQILGQGPELLVQFQDESVVDDSQLPKDRFSAERLKGVDSTLKIQPAELGDSAMYLCQQRTGCEQYFGPGTRLTVT.

This clonotype was seen repeatedly, ten times or more. The chain is built from TRBV20-1 and TRBJ2-7; weak D call: TRBD2 (6 bases). This CDR3 has 14 residues. V was clipped by 6 bases and J by 0 bases, with 15 bases between them. In germline, CDR1 is DFQATT, CDR2 SNEGSKA (reference sequence). The CDR3 DNA reads TGCAGTGCCAGAAAACGGGACTCCTCCTACGAGCAGTACTTC. It is translated as CSARKRDSSYEQYF.

The J gene is TRBJ2-5, the V gene TRBV29-1; D gene ambiguous. Germline CDR1 and CDR2: SQVTM and ANQGSEA. This CDR3 spans 10 amino acids. The germline V and J ends were trimmed by 7 bases and 10 bases, with 13 bases remaining between them. CDR3 residues: CSADRPHQYF. The CDR3 nucleotides are TGCAGCGCTGACCGTCCTCACCAGTACTTC.

About this clonotype: Since no conserved phenylalanine or tryptophan closes the CDR3, a read error is the likely cause. The DNA is left out, because the CDR3 cannot be placed on it with certainty; the CDR3 is given as TCRdb lists it. The chain has TRBV11-2 and TRBJ2-1; the D segment call TRBD2 is taken from the table without a DNA check. Germline CDR1 is SGHAT and CDR2 is FQNNGV. The CDR3 spans 13 amino acids, including both terminal residues. The chain's CDR3 is CASSFDLNGRQSL.

Of note for this clonotype: This clone may be a read error of a much larger clone one base away. V is TRBV20-1 and J is TRBJ2-4; tentatively, D is TRBD1 (5 bases). Trimming took 5 bases from V and 6 from J, leaving 20 bases between them. Germline V gene data show CDR1 as DFQATT and CDR2 as SNEGSKA (reference sequence). This CDR3 contains 15 residues. CDR3 bases: TGCAGTGCTGTCATCTTCCAGGGCGGCATAAACATTCAGTACTTC. Protein sequence: CSAVIFQGGINIQYF.

As concerns this clonotype: This clone may be a read error of a much larger clone one base away. This chain uses TRBV20-1 with TRBJ2-3, with TRBD2 as a possible D gene (5 bases). Germline CDR1 and CDR2: DFQATT and SNEGSKA (reference sequence). V was shortened by 4 bases and J by 2 bases, with 16 bases between the two germline ends. The CDR3 runs 15 residues. CDR3 DNA sequence: TGCAGTGCTATCACCCACTCCGGGAACACAGATACGCAGTATTTT. Amino acids: CSAITHSGNTDTQYF.

This clonotype was recorded at least ten times. CDR3 region: CASSSGRTGTYEQYF. DNA of the CDR3: TGTGCCAGCAGCTCCGGAAGAACAGGGACCTACGAGCAGTACTTC. The genes are TRBV11-3 and TRBJ2-7, with D possibly matching TRBD1 (6 bases). Germline assignment: CDR1 SGHNT and CDR2 YENEEA. V lost 4 bases and J lost 2, with 15 bases in between. CDR3 length: 15 amino acids.

In the case of this clonotype: A read error may produce the germline difference seen at one junction end. CDR3 DNA: TGTGCCAGCAGTTTACTAGGTGCCAATCAGTCCCAGCATTTT. This sequence encodes CASSLLGANQSQHF. V usage is TRBV12-3 or TRBV12-4 and J usage is TRBJ1-5; D remains unclear. The CDR3 runs to 14 residues.

About this clonotype itself: It is likely a read error, because the conserved phenylalanine at the end of the CDR3 is missing. J is TRBJ2-2 and V is TRBV5-5, with a possible D match to TRBD2 (5 bases). The ends were cut back, 0 bases at V and 6 bases at J, with 12 bases in the middle. CDR1 is SGHKS and CDR2 is YYEKEE in the germline V gene (reference sequence). CDR3 length: 15 amino acids. This CDR3 reads CASSLDQEEAGELFS. DNA of the CDR3: TGTGCCAGCAGCTTGGATCAGGAGGAGGCCGGGGAGCTGTTTTCT.

This clonotype was detected once. Compared with germline, one end of the junction differs, possibly owing to a read error. The chain recombines TRBV6-1 with TRBJ1-4; D is unclear. The CDR3 loop spans 14 amino acids. The germline CDR1 and CDR2 sequences are MNHNS and SASEGT. The CDR3 nucleotides are TGTGACAGCAGATCAGGAGGGATAAATGAAAAACTGTTTTTT. Protein: CDSRSGGINEKLFF.

This clonotype was recorded only once. This may stem from a read error, because a much larger clone lies one nucleotide away. Here the CDR3 DNA reads TGCAGTGCTAATCGCGCAGGGGGCAATCAGCCCCAGCATTTT. Its translation: CSANRAGGNQPQHF. The chain is built from TRBV20-1 and TRBJ1-5; tentative D call: TRBD1 (6 bases). The CDR3 extends over 14 amino acids. Germline CDR1 is DFQATT and CDR2 is SNEGSKA (reference sequence). Trimming pared 4 bases from V and 2 bases from J, leaving 12 bases between.

The chain is built from TRBV20-1 and TRBJ1-6; 8 nucleotides match TRBD1. Germline V CDR1 and CDR2: DFQATT, SNEGSKA (reference sequence). The V segment lost 0 bases and the J segment 8 bases; nucleotides outside the gene matches: 6. The CDR3 runs 15 residues. In nucleotides, the CDR3 is TGCAGTGCTAGAGATCGGACAGGGAGCTATTCACCCCTCCACTTT. Translation: CSARDRTGSYSPLHF.